The TCR beta chain described here comes from a study of blood T cell repertoires in COVID-19. In the study overall: COVID-19 samples collected from the United States, Italy and Spain covered acute and convalescent phases. The analysed material was cDNA or gDNA that came from T cells, B-cell-depleted T cells, or PBMCs.

Patients at the Seattle site were enrolled during active infection and followed longitudinally. The V gene's germline CDR1 is MNHEY and CDR2 SVGAGI. Trimming shortened V by 9 bases and J by 6 bases, and 17 bases separated the two germline ends. The CDR3 has 14 amino acids. Under the authors' procedure: Reference gene primer amplification gave estimated nucleated cell counts. TCRdb's copy holds only in-frame clones and misses some; the assay was immunoSEQ multiplex PCR. V, J and clone size are those of that table, while D and trimming were read from the DNA. The table shows approximately 300,000 clones, with nearly 90% occurring only once.

This clonotype was sampled from a woman aged 30 to 39 with COVID-19, enrolled during active disease. V and J are TRBV6-5 and TRBJ1-4, with TRBD1 as a possible D gene (6 bases). The sample consisted of peripheral blood. CDR3 loop: CASTTGGVDEKLFF. The CDR3 coding sequence is TGTGCCAGTACCACGGGGGGCGTAGATGAAAAACTGTTTTTT.